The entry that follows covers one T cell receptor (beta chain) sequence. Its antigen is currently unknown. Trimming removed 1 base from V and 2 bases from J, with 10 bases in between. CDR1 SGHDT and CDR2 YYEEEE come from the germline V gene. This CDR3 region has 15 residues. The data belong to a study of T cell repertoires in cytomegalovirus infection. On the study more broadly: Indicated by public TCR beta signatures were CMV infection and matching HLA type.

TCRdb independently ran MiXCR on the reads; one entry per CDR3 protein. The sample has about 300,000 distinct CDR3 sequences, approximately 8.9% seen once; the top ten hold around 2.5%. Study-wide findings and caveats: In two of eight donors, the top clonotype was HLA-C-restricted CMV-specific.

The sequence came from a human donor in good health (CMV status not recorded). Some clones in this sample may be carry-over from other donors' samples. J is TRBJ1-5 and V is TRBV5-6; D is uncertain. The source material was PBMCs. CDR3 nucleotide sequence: TGTGCCAGCAGCTTGCGGGGTTTTGGCAATCAGCCCCAGCATTTT. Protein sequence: CASSLRGFGNQPQHF.